Shown below are 17 T cell receptor beta chains from a single sample sequenced in a study of T-cell memory formation after mild COVID-19. MiXCR was run by TCRdb on the 5' RACE reads, yielding one entry per CDR3 protein. Here the sample spans about 45,000 distinct CDR3 sequences, roughly 8% being singletons. The sample taken for sequencing was PBMCs or a T cell subset sorted from them (not recorded which). These receptors were obtained from a man younger than 35 who had mild COVID-19 (a few samples of this study predate the infection). Cell type and time point are not known.

In this sample, this clonotype turned up a few times. J is TRBJ1-1 and V is TRBV5-1, with D unresolved. Trimming shortened V by 1 base and J by 3 bases, and 13 bases separated the two germline ends. Germline CDR1 is SGHRS and CDR2 is YFSETQ. This CDR3 comprises 15 residues. The CDR3 bases are TGCGCCAGCAGCTTGTTCCCGGCAGGCGACACTGAAGCTTTCTTT. Translated, it gives CASSLFPAGDTEAFF.

Many counts were recorded for this clonotype. This chain joins TRBV5-1 and TRBJ2-5, with D perhaps TRBD1 or TRBD2 (5 bases each). From germline, CDR1 is SGHRS and CDR2 YFSETQ. The CDR3 consists of 14 residues. Trimming shortened V by 5 bases and J by 0 bases, and 11 bases separated the two germline ends. CDR3 protein: CASSGDGYQETQYF. CDR3 in DNA: TGCGCCAGCAGTGGGGACGGCTACCAAGAGACCCAGTACTTC.

This sequence joins TRBV6-6 and TRBJ2-1; 7 bases are shared with TRBD1. J lost 5 bases, V lost 3 bases, and 4 bases had no gene match. The germline gives CDR1 MNHNY, CDR2 SVGAGI (reference sequence). This CDR3 region has 14 residues. The CDR3 DNA is TGTGCCAGCAGTTATACAGGGGTCCACAATGAGCAGTTCTTC. Protein product: CASSYTGVHNEQFF.

V is TRBV12-3 or TRBV12-4 and J is TRBJ2-7; TRBD1 matches at 7 bases. The ends lost 6 bases at V and 2 bases at J; junction bases unmatched: 4. The CDR3 has 13 amino acids. The CDR3: CASSPGQAYEQYF. For the CDR3, the DNA is TGTGCCAGCAGCCCAGGACAGGCCTACGAGCAGTACTTC.

This clonotype is categorized as medium-sized. The gene calls are TRBV7-2 and TRBJ2-3; TRBD2 aligns across 14 bases. CDR1 is SGHTA, CDR2 FQGNSA, per germline. With 3 bases clipped from V and 0 bases from J, the junction kept 11 bases outside the gene matches. This CDR3 is built from 20 residues. CDR3 region: CASSFTPRTSGGPSTDTQYF. CDR3 bases: TGTGCCAGCAGCTTTACCCCCAGGACTAGCGGGGGGCCCAGCACAGATACGCAGTATTTT.

In this sample, this clonotype turned up a few times. V is TRBV11-2 and J is TRBJ2-2; D not resolved. The V end lost 3 bases, the J end lost 2 bases, and 4 bases lay between the germline ends. Looked up from germline, CDR1 is SGHAT and CDR2 is FQNNGV. The CDR3 extends over 13 amino acids. The CDR3: CASSFYNTGELFF. The CDR3 DNA reads as TGTGCCAGCAGCTTTTACAACACCGGGGAGCTGTTTTTT.

Ten or more counts support this clonotype. The chain joins TRBV10-1 to TRBJ2-7; perhaps TRBD1 as D (6 bases). V lost 4 bases and J 7 bases, leaving 20 bases between the germline ends. Germline V gene data show CDR1 as WNHNN and CDR2 as SYGVQD (reference sequence). This CDR3 has 15 amino acids. CDR3 amino acids: CASSGPGTSKGEQYF. The CDR3 coding sequence is TGCGCCAGCAGTGGCCCCGGGACATCGAAGGGGGAGCAGTACTTC.

This chain connects TRBV27 to TRBJ2-5, with 7 nucleotides matching TRBD1. Germline CDR1 is MNHEY and CDR2 is SMNVEV (reference sequence). With V trimmed by 6 bases and J by 4 bases, 5 bases remained unmatched. The CDR3 is 13 amino acids. CDR3 sequence (DNA): TGTGCCAGCAGCAAACAGGGGTCAGAGACCCAGTACTTC. Residues: CASSKQGSETQYF.

The sample holds a few counts of this clonotype. The genes are TRBV6-2 or TRBV6-3 and TRBJ1-1; D may be TRBD1 (6 bases). CDR3 length: 14 amino acids. The V gene's germline CDR1 is MNHEY and CDR2 SVGEGT. The chain's CDR3 is CAHGRGARNTEAFF. In DNA form, the CDR3 reads TGTGCTCACGGTAGGGGGGCGAGGAACACTGAAGCTTTCTTT.

This clonotype was seen ten or more times. The V call is TRBV7-2, the J call TRBJ2-3; D might be TRBD2 (6 bases). Trimming left V 7 bases short and J 5 bases short, with 19 bases between. This CDR3 is 15 amino acids long. The germline gives CDR1 SGHTA, CDR2 FQGNSA. In DNA, the CDR3 is TGTGCCAGCACACCTGCGGGGCGGGGTCAAGATACGCAGTATTTT. Translating it yields CASTPAGRGQDTQYF.

This clonotype was seen many times. CDR3 in DNA: TGCGCCAGCAACGTTTGGAGCTCCTACAATGAGCAGTTCTTC. It is translated as CASNVWSSYNEQFF. J is TRBJ2-1 and V is TRBV5-1; D is uncertain. Germline CDR1 reads SGHRS; CDR2 reads YFSETQ. V lost 6 bases, J lost 0 bases, and 10 bases lay in between. The CDR3 consists of 14 residues.

The chain employs TRBV28 and TRBJ1-5, with unresolved D. Germline V CDR1 and CDR2: MDHEN, SYDVKM. CDR3 length equals 13 residues. The germline V and J ends were trimmed by 7 bases and 5 bases, with 12 bases remaining between them. CDR3 nucleotide sequence: TGTGCCAGCACCCCGACACTTTATCAGCCCCAGCATTTT. As protein: CASTPTLYQPQHF. Drawing the rest from reference TRBV28 and TRBJ1-5, the complete variable domain is DVKVTQSSRYLVKRTGEKVFLECVQDMDHENMFWYRQDPGLGLRLIYFSYDVKMKEKGDIPEGYSVSREKKERFSLILESASTNQTSMYLCASTPTLYQPQHFGDGTRLSIL.

This clonotype appeared many times. The chain links TRBV27 to TRBJ2-7, with D hard to call. Deletions cut 5 bases from V and 1 base from J, with 9 bases between. CDR1 is MNHEY and CDR2 is SMNVEV in the germline V gene (reference sequence). The CDR3 is 13 residues long. The CDR3 sequence: CASSHGPSYEQYV. CDR3 coding DNA: TGTGCCAGCAGTCACGGGCCATCCTACGAGCAGTACGTC.

This chain joins TRBV7-9 and TRBJ2-2; possibly TRBD1 for D (6 bases). Germline V CDR1 and CDR2: SEHNR, FQNEAQ (reference sequence). The CDR3 has 14 amino acids. V was shortened by 8 bases and J by 2 bases, with 12 bases between the two germline ends. This CDR3 is CASGAGANTGELFF. The CDR3 DNA reads TGTGCCAGCGGGGCAGGGGCCAACACCGGGGAGCTGTTTTTT.

The rearrangement uses TRBV7-9 and TRBJ1-2, with unresolved D. Germline V gene data show CDR1 as SEHNR and CDR2 as FQNEAQ (reference sequence). V was trimmed by 5 bases and J by 2 bases, leaving 12 bases between them. This CDR3 region has 14 residues. Here the CDR3 reads CASSRDNVNYGYTF. Here the CDR3 DNA reads TGTGCCAGCAGCCGCGACAATGTCAACTATGGCTACACCTTC.

This chain joins TRBV19 and TRBJ2-7; D is possibly TRBD2 (6 bases). V was clipped by 3 bases and J by 2 bases, with 14 bases between them. This CDR3 is 15 amino acids long. Per germline, CDR1 LNHDA and CDR2 SQIVND (reference sequence). CDR3 region: CASSITAAGTYEQYF. The CDR3 nucleotides are TGTGCCAGTAGTATTACGGCGGCGGGAACCTACGAGCAGTACTTC.

V usage is TRBV3-1 and J usage is TRBJ1-2; a possible D gene is TRBD1 (6 bases). The CDR3 has 15 residues. CDR1 is LGHDT, CDR2 YNNKEL, per germline (reference sequence). Deletions cut 4 bases from V and 2 bases from J, with 14 bases between. The CDR3 bases are TGTGCCAGCAGCCCAGGGTACAGGGAAAACTATGGCTACACCTTC. Encoded protein: CASSPGYRENYGYTF.